Shown below are 16 T cell receptor beta chains from a single sample sequenced in a study of cytomegalovirus exposure and HLA in healthy donors. Primers for the PCR totalled 60 Vbeta and 13 Jbeta. Measured with immunoSEQ multiplex PCR; TCRdb has only the in-frame clones, and not every one. The repertoire holds 120,000 or so clones, with roughly 80% as singletons. The sample taken for sequencing was PBMCs. These TCRs come from a young man in good health and CMV-seropositive.

CDR3 residues: CASSLNSGSSYEQYF. In DNA form, the CDR3 reads TGCGCCAGCAGCCTCAATAGCGGGAGCTCCTACGAGCAGTACTTC. This chain connects TRBV4-1 to TRBJ2-7, with 9 bases matching TRBD2. Germline CDR1 and CDR2: MGHRA and YSYEKL. This CDR3 comprises 15 residues. After removal of 4 bases from V and 0 bases from J, the junction contained 4 bases not matched to a gene.

The rearrangement links TRBV25-1 to TRBJ2-2; TRBD1 agrees at 7 bases. The CDR3 consists of 15 residues. CDR1 is MGHDK, CDR2 SYGVNS, per germline. V shed 1 base, J shed 4 bases, and the junction held 3 bases outside the gene matches. CDR3 DNA sequence: TGTGCCAGCAGTGAATTCTCAGGGGGCACCGGGGAGCTGTTTTTT. It encodes CASSEFSGGTGELFF.

In its sample, this clone was seen once. The chain combines TRBV4-1 with TRBJ1-2, with 9 bases fitting TRBD1. The CDR3 is 15 amino acids. Losses at the gene ends were 0 bases for V and 6 bases for J; bases not matched to a gene: 5. The germline V gene has CDR1 MGHRA and CDR2 YSYEKL. The DNA for the CDR3 is TGCGCCAGCAGCCAAGAGGGGACAGGGTGGAATGGCTACACCTTC. Protein: CASSQEGTGWNGYTF.

This chain links TRBV11-2 with TRBJ2-7; 7 positions agree with TRBD2. This CDR3 is 16 amino acids long. Germline-derived CDR1 and CDR2 are SGHAT and FQNNGV. After removal of 2 bases from V and 3 bases from J, the junction contained 10 bases not matched to a gene. The CDR3 DNA reads TGTGCCAGCAGCTTATGGGGCGGGAGAGGGTTCTACGAGCAGTACTTC. It specifies CASSLWGGRGFYEQYF.

The chain employs TRBV7-9 and TRBJ2-5; tentatively, D is TRBD2 (6 bases). CDR3 length equals 18 residues. CDR1 and CDR2 (germline): SEHNR, FQNEAQ (reference sequence). The germline V and J ends were trimmed by 1 base and 5 bases, with 23 bases remaining between them. Written as DNA, the CDR3 is TGTGCCAGCAGCTTAGACTTTCAGGTGGTGGAGGGCCGGGAGACCCAGTACTTC. Protein sequence: CASSLDFQVVEGRETQYF.

V gene TRBV18 combines with J gene TRBJ2-2, with a tentative D call TRBD1 (5 bases). With 3 bases removed from V and 4 bases from J, the gap between germline ends came to 12 bases. CDR3 size: 15 residues. Germline loops: CDR1 KGHSH, CDR2 LQKENI. The CDR3 sequence is CASSPLQGSTGELFF. Here the CDR3 DNA reads TGTGCCAGCTCACCCCTCCAGGGTAGCACCGGGGAGCTGTTTTTT.

The chain employs TRBV5-1 and TRBJ2-5; weak D call: TRBD1 (6 bases). Per germline, CDR1 SGHRS and CDR2 YFSETQ. V dropped 1 base and J dropped 0 bases, with 13 bases sitting between them. The CDR3 runs 16 residues. CDR3 amino acids: CASSLFGQLNQETQYF. For the CDR3, the DNA is TGCGCCAGCAGCTTGTTTGGACAGCTCAACCAAGAGACCCAGTACTTC.

The V call is TRBV28, the J call TRBJ2-7, with a weak D call TRBD1 (6 bases). CDR1 MDHEN and CDR2 SYDVKM come from the germline V gene. V was clipped by 3 bases and J by 5 bases, with 8 bases between them. This CDR3 region has 12 residues. The CDR3: CASSLNRDEQYF. The CDR3, as DNA: TGTGCCAGCAGTTTGAACAGGGACGAGCAGTACTTC.

V is TRBV5-5 and J is TRBJ1-1; 7 bases agree with TRBD1. With V trimmed by 3 bases and J by 1 base, 6 bases remained unmatched. Per germline, CDR1 SGHKS and CDR2 YYEKEE (reference sequence). This CDR3 is built from 15 residues. CDR3 coding DNA: TGTGCCAGCAGCTACGCGGGACAGACGAACACTGAAGCTTTCTTT. Translated, it gives CASSYAGQTNTEAFF. The complete variable domain, with remaining parts taken from reference TRBV5-5 and TRBJ1-1, reads DAGVTQSPTHLIKTRGQQVTLRCSPISGHKSVSWYQQVLGQGPQFIFQYYEKEERGRGNFPDRFSARQFPNYSSELNVNALLLGDSALYLCASSYAGQTNTEAFFGQGTRLTVV.

The V call is TRBV11-3, the J call TRBJ2-1, with a weak D call TRBD2 (6 bases). The germline CDR1 and CDR2 sequences are SGHNT and YENEEA. Trimming took off 3 bases at V and 5 bases at J, with 11 bases between the two ends. The CDR3 contains 14 residues. The CDR3 region has the DNA TGTGCCAGCAGCTTCTCGGGAGAAGACAATGAGCAGTTCTTC. This codes for CASSFSGEDNEQFF.

V usage is TRBV5-4 and J usage is TRBJ1-2; 10 bases are a match to TRBD1. This CDR3 spans 14 amino acids. The ends lost 6 bases at V and 8 bases at J; junction bases unmatched: 10. Germline CDR1 reads SGHNT; CDR2 reads YYREEE (reference sequence). CDR3 in DNA: TGTGCCAGCATCCGGGACAGGGGCCTTGGGGGCTACACCTTC. It translates to CASIRDRGLGGYTF.

The gene calls are TRBV4-1 and TRBJ2-1; 11 bases align to TRBD2. V lost 4 bases and J lost 6; bases outside the gene matches: 17. The germline gives CDR1 MGHRA, CDR2 YSYEKL. CDR3 length: 19 amino acids. CDR3 loop: CASSLILGTSGSLGNEQFF. The CDR3 bases are TGCGCCAGCAGCCTTATCCTAGGAACTAGCGGGAGTTTAGGCAATGAGCAGTTCTTC.

This clone appeared once. The gene calls are TRBV9 and TRBJ1-2; weak D call: TRBD1 (5 bases). Per the germline V gene, CDR1 is SGDLS and CDR2 is YYNGEE. The V gene lost 1 base and the J gene lost 4 bases, with 14 bases spanning the gap. This CDR3 is built from 15 residues. The CDR3 DNA is TGTGCCAGCAGCGTAAGCAGGGACTTCGTCTATGGCTACACCTTC. Amino acid sequence: CASSVSRDFVYGYTF.

The chain recombines TRBV7-2 with TRBJ2-1; 12 bases map to TRBD2. Germline trimming cut 1 base from V and 8 bases from J; bases unmatched to any gene: 15. The CDR3 contains 19 residues. The germline V gene encodes CDR1 SGHTA and CDR2 FQGNSA. In DNA, the CDR3 is TGTGCCAGCAGCTTAGTGAGGACTAGCGGGACTAGGGCCAGGGATGAGCAGTTCTTC. This encodes CASSLVRTSGTRARDEQFF.

This chain connects TRBV27 to TRBJ2-5, with TRBD2 as a possible D gene (7 bases). The CDR3 length is 14 residues. V was clipped by 3 bases and J by 5 bases, with 13 bases between them. Germline lookup yields CDR1 MNHEY and CDR2 SMNVEV (reference sequence). CDR3 nucleotides: TGTGCCAGCAGTTTTTCAGGGGAGGGGGAGACCCAGTACTTC. It is translated as CASSFSGEGETQYF.

The V and J genes are TRBV9 and TRBJ1-3; D is possibly TRBD1 (6 bases). The V end lost 0 bases, the J end lost 1 base, and 17 bases lay between the germline ends. The germline gives CDR1 SGDLS, CDR2 YYNGEE. The CDR3 consists of 18 residues. The DNA for the CDR3 is TGTGCCAGCAGCGTAGCCGATTCGAGGGGGTTTTCTGGAAACACCATATATTTT. This codes for CASSVADSRGFSGNTIYF. The full variable domain, completed using reference TRBV9 and TRBJ1-3, is DSGVTQTPKHLITATGQRVTLRCSPRSGDLSVYWYQQSLDQGLQFLIQYYNGEERAKGNILERFSAQQFPDLHSELNLSSLELGDSALYFCASSVADSRGFSGNTIYFGEGSWLTVV.